This passage covers 20 T cell receptor beta chains from one sample sequenced in a study of spatial heterogeneity in lung cancer. Study outcomes and limitations: Counts that tracked tumor mutation counts were those of expanded intratumoral alpha and beta TCRs.

Time point in this sample: sample taken at primary tumor resection. For these TCRs, the target antigens are not known. A single record per CDR3 protein comes from TCRdb applying MiXCR to the 5' RACE reads. The sample consists of roughly 5,800 distinct CDR3 sequences, approximately 15% of them appearing once. The sample was lung tumor tissue, taken at surgery. All receptors derive from a male donor with early-stage non-small cell lung cancer.

By sample share, this clonotype is medium-sized (0.01 to 0.1%). The chain carries TRBV28 and TRBJ1-1, with D perhaps matching TRBD1 (6 bases). Per the germline V gene, CDR1 is MDHEN and CDR2 is SYDVKM. Deletions cut 5 bases from V and 5 bases from J, with 15 bases between. CDR3 length: 14 amino acids. As DNA, the CDR3 is TGTGCCAGCAGTGGGGGCGCGGAAGGGACTGAAGCTTTCTTT. Translation: CASSGGAEGTEAFF.

Sample share makes this clonotype medium-sized (0.01 to 0.1%). The chain recombines TRBV5-1 with TRBJ2-7; 8 bases map to TRBD1. The CDR3 extends over 14 amino acids. J was trimmed by 3 bases and V by 4 bases; bases with no gene match: 6. Germline V gene data show CDR1 as SGHRS and CDR2 as YFSETQ. CDR3 DNA: TGCGCCAGCAGCCAAAGAGGACAGGGCTACGAGCAGTACTTC. This translates into CASSQRGQGYEQYF.

By its share, this clonotype is medium-sized. The chain carries TRBV29-1 and TRBJ2-3; unclear D gene. The CDR3 extends over 11 amino acids. V shed 8 bases and J shed 4 bases, with 10 bases lying between them. Germline CDR1 and CDR2: SQVTM and ANQGSEA. The CDR3 sequence is CSSKHADTQYF. CDR3 DNA: TGCAGCTCCAAACATGCAGATACGCAGTATTTT.

The rearrangement joins TRBV20-1 to TRBJ2-7; D tentatively reads TRBD1 or TRBD2 (5 bases each). In germline, CDR1 is DFQATT, CDR2 SNEGSKA (reference sequence). Between the trimmed V and J ends, which lost 1 base and 4 bases, there was a span of 26 bases. The CDR3 consists of 18 residues. The CDR3 sequence: CSARGPELGTPGRYEQYF. The CDR3 DNA sequence: TGCAGTGCTAGAGGGCCTGAACTCGGGACCCCTGGTCGTTACGAGCAGTACTTC.

This clonotype has ten or more counts. The rearrangement joins TRBV6-6 to TRBJ1-4; 7 bases map to TRBD1. This CDR3 is built from 17 residues. The J segment lost 5 bases and the V segment lost 5 bases, leaving 14 bases of the junction unmatched. The germline V gene has CDR1 MNHNY and CDR2 SVGAGI (reference sequence). Written as DNA, the CDR3 is TGTGCCAGCAGTCCTAGGACAGGAGAACGCGGAAATGAAAAACTGTTTTTT. As protein: CASSPRTGERGNEKLFF.

The chain employs TRBV27 and TRBJ1-5, with D perhaps matching TRBD1 (6 bases). The germline V and J ends were trimmed by 5 bases and 7 bases, with 15 bases remaining between them. The CDR3 has 14 residues. The germline V gene encodes CDR1 MNHEY and CDR2 SMNVEV (reference sequence). The CDR3 is CASSPRPTGQPQHF. CDR3 sequence (DNA): TGTGCCAGCAGTCCACGCCCGACAGGACAGCCCCAGCATTTT.

By its share, this clonotype is medium-sized. The rearrangement links TRBV28 to TRBJ2-3; D might be TRBD1 or TRBD2, each matching 5 bases. The CDR3 is 15 residues long. Trimming left V 3 bases short and J 2 bases short, with 12 bases between. CDR1 MDHEN and CDR2 SYDVKM come from the germline V gene. This CDR3 reads CASSFRGDDTDTQYF. CDR3 coding DNA: TGTGCCAGCAGTTTTAGGGGAGACGACACAGATACGCAGTATTTT.

This chain uses TRBV28 with TRBJ2-7; D is unclear. The V and J ends lost 5 bases and 7 bases respectively, with 15 bases between them. The germline V gene has CDR1 MDHEN and CDR2 SYDVKM. The CDR3 extends over 13 amino acids. The CDR3 loop reads CASSTLSQSEQYF. As DNA, the CDR3 is TGTGCCAGCAGTACCCTATCTCAGAGTGAGCAGTACTTC.

This clonotype is termed medium-sized. The CDR3 spells CATSDVTSGNEQFF. For the CDR3, the DNA is TGTGCCACCAGTGACGTGACTAGCGGCAATGAGCAGTTCTTC. The chain combines TRBV24-1 with TRBJ2-1, with 9 bases that match TRBD2. V trimming: 4 bases; J trimming: 6 bases; junction bases outside the gene matches: 3. CDR3 length: 14 residues. The germline V gene encodes CDR1 KGHDR and CDR2 SFDVKD.

The chain is built from TRBV28 and TRBJ2-2, with unresolved D. The CDR3 spans 16 residues. Germline CDR1 and CDR2: MDHEN and SYDVKM. The V end was cut by 5 bases, the J end by 3 bases, with 16 bases between. DNA for the CDR3: TGTGCCAGCAGTGCTGGGGTCATGGAACACACCGGGGAGCTGTTTTTT. Its protein is CASSAGVMEHTGELFF. Supplemented by reference TRBV28 and TRBJ2-2, the full variable domain reads DVKVTQSSRYLVKRTGEKVFLECVQDMDHENMFWYRQDPGLGLRLIYFSYDVKMKEKGDIPEGYSVSREKKERFSLILESASTNQTSMYLCASSAGVMEHTGELFFGEGSRLTVL.

Within the sample, this clonotype is medium-sized. CDR3 protein: CAISPGQGNDEQYF. CDR3 nucleotide sequence: TGTGCCATCAGCCCGGGACAGGGAAATGACGAGCAGTACTTC. The chain uses TRBV10-3 and TRBJ2-7; 9 nucleotides line up with TRBD1. Germline V gene sequence: CDR1 ENHRY, CDR2 SYGVKD. This CDR3 is 14 amino acids long. Unmatched junction bases numbered 8, after V lost 6 bases and J lost 5 bases.

This clonotype is medium-sized. The V gene is TRBV5-6, the J gene TRBJ1-2; D unresolved. The V end lost 4 bases, the J end lost 4 bases, and 14 bases lay between the germline ends. The CDR3 loop spans 14 amino acids. CDR1 is SGHDT, CDR2 YYEEEE, per germline. CDR3 amino acids: CASSPDRRSYGYTF. The CDR3 DNA sequence: TGTGCCAGCAGCCCGGACCGTCGGTCCTATGGCTACACCTTC.

This clonotype has a count of ten or more. The chain recombines TRBV28 with TRBJ2-3; D unresolved. Germline V gene lookup returns CDR1 MDHEN and CDR2 SYDVKM. V lost 4 bases and J 6 bases, leaving 11 bases between the germline ends. CDR3 size: 13 residues. The CDR3 DNA reads as TGTGCCAGCAGTTCCCCGCCCGTGGATACGCAGTATTTT. It yields the protein CASSSPPVDTQYF.

In its sample, this clonotype ranks as medium-sized. J is TRBJ2-1 and V is TRBV9, with 8 bases aligning to TRBD2. The CDR3 spans 16 residues. CDR1 SGDLS and CDR2 YYNGEE come from the germline V gene. The V and J ends lost 3 bases and 5 bases, in that order; junction bases with no gene match: 10. The CDR3 nucleotides are TGTGCCAGCAGCGCCGGGGGGGTAGCGGCTAACAATGAGCAGTTCTTC. It is translated as CASSAGGVAANNEQFF.

To note about this clonotype: It may be a read error: a sequence one base away is much more abundant. The genes are TRBV28 and TRBJ2-7; TRBD1 matches at 11 bases. The CDR3 extends over 15 amino acids. Germline CDR1 MDHEN, CDR2 SYDVKM. J was trimmed by 3 bases and V by 10 bases; bases with no gene match: 11. The DNA of the CDR3 is TGTGCCAACAGCCCGGGACAGGGGGTTCGCTACGAGCAGTACTTC. Translated: CANSPGQGVRYEQYF.

The chain uses TRBV7-2 and TRBJ2-7; 7 positions match TRBD2. Trimming removed 6 bases from V and 1 base from J; junction bases left unmatched: 9. This CDR3 spans 15 amino acids. Germline values: CDR1 SGHTA, CDR2 FQGNSA. Here the CDR3 reads CASSPSGVQSYEQYF. CDR3 DNA sequence: TGTGCCAGCAGTCCCAGCGGGGTGCAATCCTACGAGCAGTACTTC.

A few counts support this clonotype. The chain has TRBV6-1 and TRBJ2-3; 8 bases map to TRBD1. The CDR3 runs to 17 residues. Germline-derived CDR1 and CDR2 are MNHNS and SASEGT. J gave up 0 bases and V 1 base, and 6 bases lay outside the gene matches. This CDR3 is CASSEDRQGRSTDTQYF. The CDR3 DNA reads as TGTGCCAGCAGTGAAGATAGACAGGGGAGGAGCACAGATACGCAGTATTTT.

This clonotype was counted many times. This chain joins TRBV30 and TRBJ1-2; no definite D call. From germline, CDR1 is GTSNPN and CDR2 SVGIG (reference sequence). The CDR3 length is 13 residues. Trimming shortened V by 3 bases and J by 2 bases, and 10 bases separated the two germline ends. This chain's CDR3 is CAWSVQANYGYTF. DNA of the CDR3: TGTGCCTGGAGCGTCCAGGCCAACTATGGCTACACCTTC.

This clonotype is medium-sized. The chain recombines TRBV2 with TRBJ1-1, with a weak D call TRBD1 (6 bases). Germline V CDR1 and CDR2: SNHLY, FYNNEI. Trimming pared 1 base from V and 5 bases from J, leaving 11 bases between. This CDR3 has 14 amino acids. The CDR3 coding sequence is TGTGCCAGCAGTGAAGAGGGCAGGGGAACTGAAGCTTTCTTT. Residues: CASSEEGRGTEAFF.

In this sample, this clonotype is medium-sized. The chain links TRBV27 to TRBJ2-4, with D perhaps matching TRBD1 (6 bases). V lost 5 bases to trimming and J lost 1 base, with 15 bases between them. CDR3 length: 16 residues. Looked up from germline, CDR1 is MNHEY and CDR2 is SMNVEV (reference sequence). The CDR3 sequence is CASSTRQAWAKNIQYF. In DNA, the CDR3 is TGTGCCAGCAGTACCCGACAGGCTTGGGCCAAAAACATTCAGTACTTC.